The source of this T cell receptor (beta chain) is a study of blood T cell repertoires in COVID-19. As for the study in general: From the United States, Italy and Spain came samples of acute and convalescent COVID-19.

Source study methods: The assay estimated nucleated cells by amplifying reference gene primers. TCRdb's table, derived via immunoSEQ multiplex PCR, lists solely in-frame clones and lacks some. From that table come the V and J calls and clone size; the DNA was used to work out D and trimming. The repertoire holds 200,000 to 250,000 clones, with approximately 88% as singletons. The V gene end was trimmed by 3 bases and the J gene end by 7 bases; junction bases not matched to a gene: 4. CDR1 and CDR2 (germline): MRHNA, SNTAGT. The CDR3 extends over 14 amino acids. This chain joins TRBV6-4 and TRBJ2-2, with 8 bases identical to TRBD1. The sequence came from a man aged 60 to 75 who had recovered from COVID-19. Specimen: peripheral blood. Written as DNA, the CDR3 is TGTGCCAGCAGTGATTGGACAGGGAACGGGGAGCTGTTTTTT. It is translated as CASSDWTGNGELFF.